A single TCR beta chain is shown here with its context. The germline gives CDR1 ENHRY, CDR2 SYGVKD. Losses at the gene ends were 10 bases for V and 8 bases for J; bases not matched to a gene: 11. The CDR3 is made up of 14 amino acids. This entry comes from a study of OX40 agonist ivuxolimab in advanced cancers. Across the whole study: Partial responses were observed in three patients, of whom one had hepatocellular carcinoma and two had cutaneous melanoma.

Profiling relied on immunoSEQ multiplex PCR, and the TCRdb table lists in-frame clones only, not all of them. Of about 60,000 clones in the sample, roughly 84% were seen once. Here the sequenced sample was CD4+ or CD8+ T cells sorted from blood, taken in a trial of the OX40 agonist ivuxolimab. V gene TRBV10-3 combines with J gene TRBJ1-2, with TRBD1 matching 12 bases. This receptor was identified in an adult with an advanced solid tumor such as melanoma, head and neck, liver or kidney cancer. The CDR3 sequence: CANAGTGGAGGYTF. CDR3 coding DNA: TGTGCCAATGCCGGGACAGGGGGCGCGGGAGGCTACACCTTC.